The 23 T cell receptor beta chains below come from one sample, sequenced in a study of blood T cell repertoires in COVID-19. Some clones are missing from TCRdb's copy, which holds only in-frame ones; the method was immunoSEQ multiplex PCR. The table lists about 85,000 clones, around 90% of them singletons. Sequenced: peripheral blood. Source of these receptors: a man in his sixties with acute or convalescent COVID-19.

The chain recombines TRBV6-5 with TRBJ1-4; D is uncertain. The V and J ends lost 8 bases and 0 bases respectively, with 10 bases between them. Germline assignment: CDR1 MNHEY and CDR2 SVGAGI. The CDR3 extends over 14 amino acids. The CDR3 DNA is TGTGCCAGCGGTTCACTTGCAACTAATGAAAAACTGTTTTTT. This translates into CASGSLATNEKLFF.

The rearrangement joins TRBV5-6 to TRBJ1-2; no firm D call. The germline V and J ends were trimmed by 3 bases and 5 bases, with 14 bases remaining between them. This CDR3 contains 14 residues. Germline-derived CDR1 and CDR2 are SGHDT and YYEEEE. CDR3 bases: TGTGCCAGCAGCTACCCCCGGGGTGGTTATGGCTACACCTTC. Amino acids: CASSYPRGGYGYTF.

The chain joins TRBV18 to TRBJ2-1, with D tentatively TRBD1 (6 bases). Germline CDR1 reads KGHSH; CDR2 reads LQKENI. The CDR3 spans 15 residues. V was trimmed by 4 bases and J by 6 bases, leaving 16 bases between them. Here the CDR3 DNA reads TGTGCCAGCTCACAACCACAGGGTCAAGGCAATGAGCAGTTCTTC. Protein: CASSQPQGQGNEQFF.

The chain joins TRBV19 to TRBJ2-1; 8 positions match TRBD2. The germline V gene encodes CDR1 LNHDA and CDR2 SQIVND (reference sequence). Trimming at V came to 5 bases and at J to 6 bases, leaving 9 bases not matched to a gene. This CDR3 region has 15 residues. The DNA for the CDR3 is TGTGCCAGTAGTCCGACTAGCGCTATTGCCAATGAGCAGTTCTTC. Its protein product is CASSPTSAIANEQFF.

The J gene is TRBJ1-1, the V gene TRBV13; the D is unclear. Trimming removed 0 bases from V and 0 bases from J, with 8 bases in between. The CDR3 loop spans 15 amino acids. The V gene's germline CDR1 is PRHDT and CDR2 FYEKMQ (reference sequence). The CDR3 is CASSLGGLMNTEAFF. Written as DNA, the CDR3 is TGTGCCAGCAGCTTAGGAGGACTCATGAACACTGAAGCTTTCTTT.

The CDR3 region is CASSPRFGQGYTEAFF. The CDR3 DNA sequence: TGTGCCAGTAGTCCCCGGTTTGGGCAGGGTTACACTGAAGCTTTCTTT. The chain carries TRBV19 and TRBJ1-1, with a tentative D call TRBD1 (5 bases). This CDR3 has 16 amino acids. CDR1 is LNHDA, CDR2 SQIVND, per germline (reference sequence). Trimming cost V 5 bases and J 3 bases, with 19 bases left between them.

V and J are TRBV12-3 or TRBV12-4 and TRBJ1-5, with D hard to call. The CDR3 extends over 13 amino acids. With 6 bases removed from V and 0 bases from J, the gap between germline ends came to 6 bases. The CDR3 DNA reads TGTGCCAGCAGGGGCCATAGCAATCAGCCCCAGCATTTT. This translates into CASRGHSNQPQHF.

This chain joins TRBV11-2 and TRBJ1-2; 7 positions match TRBD1. V lost 0 bases and J lost 5; bases outside the gene matches: 0. Germline V gene sequence: CDR1 SGHAT, CDR2 FQNNGV. The CDR3 is 13 residues long. This chain's CDR3 is CASSLDRGYGYTF. The CDR3 DNA sequence: TGTGCCAGCAGCTTAGACAGGGGGTATGGCTACACCTTC.

The V call is TRBV7-2, the J call TRBJ1-2; D may be TRBD1 (6 bases). V gave up 5 bases and J gave up 10 bases, with 17 bases separating them. CDR1 is SGHTA and CDR2 is FQGNSA in the germline V gene. CDR3 length equals 13 residues. CDR3 residues: CASSQQGVRDYTF. The CDR3 nucleotides read TGTGCCAGCAGCCAACAGGGAGTCCGGGACTACACCTTC.

V and J are TRBV6-5 and TRBJ2-7; perhaps TRBD2 as D (6 bases). Trimming removed 5 bases from V and 3 bases from J, with 17 bases in between. This CDR3 spans 15 amino acids. The germline CDR1 and CDR2 sequences are MNHEY and SVGAGI. CDR3 protein: CASSPYAGPNYEQYF. CDR3 coding DNA: TGTGCCAGCAGTCCCTATGCGGGGCCGAACTACGAGCAGTACTTC.

The genes are TRBV4-1 and TRBJ1-4, with TRBD1 identical over 8 bases. The CDR3 sequence is 15 residues long. Germline CDR1 is MGHRA and CDR2 is YSYEKL. J gave up 8 bases and V 4 bases, and 9 bases lay outside the gene matches. CDR3 region: CASSLWTGKREKLFF. In DNA form, the CDR3 reads TGCGCCAGCAGCCTCTGGACAGGGAAGAGGGAAAAACTGTTTTTT.

The rearrangement joins TRBV4-3 to TRBJ1-4; a possible D gene is TRBD1 (6 bases). The CDR3 length is 18 residues. The V end lost 1 base, the J end lost 5 bases, and 20 bases lay between the germline ends. Germline V lookup: CDR1 LGHNA, CDR2 YSLEER. CDR3 in amino acids: CASSQGDTAGGSNEKLFF. The CDR3 coding sequence is TGCGCCAGCAGCCAAGGGGATACAGCTGGGGGCTCCAATGAAAAACTGTTTTTT.

The rearrangement links TRBV18 to TRBJ2-1; D possibly corresponds to TRBD2 (6 bases). Germline V gives CDR1 KGHSH, CDR2 LQKENI. The CDR3 loop spans 15 amino acids. The V end was cut by 6 bases, the J end by 2 bases, with 14 bases between. The CDR3 is CASSGGRIAYNEQFF. DNA of the CDR3: TGTGCCAGCTCGGGGGGAAGGATTGCCTACAATGAGCAGTTCTTC.

V and J are TRBV10-3 and TRBJ1-1, with TRBD1 matching 7 bases. The V segment lost 3 bases and the J segment 0 bases; nucleotides outside the gene matches: 4. This CDR3 contains 15 residues. CDR1 and CDR2 (germline): ENHRY, SYGVKD. The CDR3 spells CAISDPGTVNTEAFF. As DNA, the CDR3 is TGTGCCATCAGTGATCCGGGGACAGTGAACACTGAAGCTTTCTTT.

V and J are TRBV2 and TRBJ1-6, with TRBD1 as a possible D gene (5 bases). The germline V and J ends were trimmed by 10 bases and 9 bases, with 22 bases remaining between them. Germline V lookup: CDR1 SNHLY, CDR2 FYNNEI. This CDR3 is built from 15 residues. Here the CDR3 reads CATFGLAGGGSPLHF. The DNA for the CDR3 is TGTGCCACCTTCGGTCTGGCGGGGGGAGGTTCACCCCTCCACTTT.

The chain carries TRBV27 and TRBJ2-3, with D maybe TRBD1 (6 bases). V dropped 2 bases and J dropped 7 bases, with 31 bases sitting between them. The germline gives CDR1 MNHEY, CDR2 SMNVEV (reference sequence). The CDR3 totals 20 residues. Written as DNA, the CDR3 is TGTGCCAGCAGTTTAGCCCTCGGGGCTAGTGGGGGCCCAATCAGGTATACGCAGTATTTT. This translates into CASSLALGASGGPIRYTQYF.

Concerning this clone itself: The same CDR3 is also encoded by other DNA sequences in this sample. The V and J genes are TRBV5-1 and TRBJ1-1, with 9 nucleotides matching TRBD1. The V gene end was trimmed by 0 bases and the J gene end by 3 bases; junction bases not matched to a gene: 3. The CDR3 is 15 residues long. Per the germline V gene, CDR1 is SGHRS and CDR2 is YFSETQ. The CDR3 loop reads CASSLETGGYTEAFF. Written as DNA, the CDR3 is TGCGCCAGCAGCTTGGAGACAGGGGGGTACACTGAAGCTTTCTTT.

The V gene is TRBV19, the J gene TRBJ1-5, with 7 bases fitting TRBD1. In germline, CDR1 is LNHDA, CDR2 SQIVND (reference sequence). V lost 5 bases to trimming and J lost 4 bases; unmatched junction nucleotides: 5. This CDR3 contains 14 residues. The CDR3 here is CASSRGQKNQPQHF. The CDR3, as DNA: TGTGCCAGTAGTCGGGGACAGAAAAATCAGCCCCAGCATTTT. The variable domain in full, completed from reference TRBV19 and TRBJ1-5, reads DGGITQSPKYLFRKEGQNVTLSCEQNLNHDAMYWYRQDPGQGLRLIYYSQIVNDFQKGDIAEGYSVSREKKESFPLTVTSAQKNPTAFYLCASSRGQKNQPQHFGDGTRLSIL.

The chain links TRBV28 to TRBJ2-1; D is unclear. V lost 5 bases and J 4 bases, leaving 12 bases between the germline ends. The CDR3 spans 14 residues. Germline V CDR1 and CDR2: MDHEN, SYDVKM. The CDR3 DNA follows: TGTGCCAGCAGTCAAAGTCTACGATACAATGAGCAGTTCTTC. Its protein product is CASSQSLRYNEQFF. Supplemented by reference TRBV28 and TRBJ2-1, the full variable domain reads DVKVTQSSRYLVKRTGEKVFLECVQDMDHENMFWYRQDPGLGLRLIYFSYDVKMKEKGDIPEGYSVSREKKERFSLILESASTNQTSMYLCASSQSLRYNEQFFGPGTRLTVL.

V and J are TRBV9 and TRBJ2-5; 8 nucleotides line up with TRBD2. V trimming: 4 bases; J trimming: 0 bases; junction bases outside the gene matches: 17. Germline V gene data show CDR1 as SGDLS and CDR2 as YYNGEE. The CDR3 sequence is 19 residues long. CDR3: CASSPRTGYGRGDQETQYF. In DNA, the CDR3 is TGTGCCAGCAGCCCCCGGACTGGGTACGGGCGGGGGGACCAAGAGACCCAGTACTTC. Full variable domain (outside the CDR3, taken from reference TRBV9 and TRBJ2-5): DSGVTQTPKHLITATGQRVTLRCSPRSGDLSVYWYQQSLDQGLQFLIQYYNGEERAKGNILERFSAQQFPDLHSELNLSSLELGDSALYFCASSPRTGYGRGDQETQYFGPGTRLLVL.

The chain uses TRBV10-3 and TRBJ2-7; 10 nucleotides agree with TRBD1. There are 12 residues in the CDR3. Germline assignment: CDR1 ENHRY and CDR2 SYGVKD. V was clipped by 10 bases and J by 5 bases; unmatched bases: 5. Written as DNA, the CDR3 is TGTGCCAGTCGACAGGGGGCCAACGAGCAGTACTTC. Translating it yields CASRQGANEQYF.

The chain links TRBV7-6 to TRBJ1-2; 8 positions match TRBD1. Germline V lookup: CDR1 SGHVS, CDR2 FNYEAQ. The CDR3 runs 13 residues. V shed 4 bases and J 4 bases; nucleotides not matched to a gene: 2. CDR3 bases: TGTGCCAGCAGCTCTGGACAGGGCTATGGCTACACCTTC. This encodes CASSSGQGYGYTF.

In its sample, this clone was seen a few times. J is TRBJ1-2 and V is TRBV19; D ambiguous. V dropped 7 bases and J dropped 1 base, with 13 bases sitting between them. Germline CDR1 LNHDA, CDR2 SQIVND (reference sequence). There are 14 residues in the CDR3. In DNA, the CDR3 is TGTGCCAGTAAAGTAGGAGACTATAACTATGGCTACACCTTC. It is translated as CASKVGDYNYGYTF.